The present TCR beta chain was sequenced within a study of beta chain features in type 1 diabetes. The wider study: Examination spanned approximately 110 million sorted cells from all samples. General study points: Moderate yet significant TCRB CDR3 shortening was seen in Type 1 diabetes patients in all four CD4+ subsets. Across patients, naive, central memory and Treg TCRB repertoires exhibited apparently greater similarity than was observed across healthy donors.

This CDR3 comprises 14 residues. CDR1 is MNHNY and CDR2 is SVGAGI in the germline V gene (reference sequence). V gave up 5 bases and J gave up 4 bases; unmatched junction bases: 5. Reverse transcription of all isolated RNA meant that expressed TCRB transcripts were sequenced. Repertoires were generated with immunoSEQ multiplex PCR, while TCRdb's copy carries only in-frame clones and drops some. This table holds over 300,000 clones, 6.5% to 10% found once. To note about this clone: The target antigen is unknown.

CD45RO/CCR7/CD25/CD127/CD95/CD27 separated CD4+ naive, central memory, regulatory and stem cell-like memory cells by sorting. V gene TRBV6-6 combines with J gene TRBJ2-7, with TRBD2 identical over 10 bases. This receptor was identified in a young woman in good health. Sequencing input: central memory CD4+ T cells from blood. CDR3 nucleotide sequence: TGTGCCAGCAGTATAGCGGGAGGACCTTACGAGCAGTACTTC. Translating gives CASSIAGGPYEQYF.